The rows below give T cell receptor beta chains drawn from one sample of a study of response to subunit inactivated influenza vaccine. Via MiXCR, TCRdb re-called the RT-PCR reads, giving one row per CDR3 protein. In the table there are around 760,000 distinct CDR3 sequences, over 11% of which are singletons. The material was PBMCs from blood, obtained 14 to 15 days before vaccination. All receptors come from a man aged 50 or older who received an inactivated influenza vaccine. Both conserved end residues are part of each CDR3. Each record gives: J gene, clone size, D gene, V gene, CDR3 protein, CDR3 DNA. The D gene is left open where the match is weak. Part of the rows lack a size; the others show once, few, many or a class for expanded clones.

TRBJ2-3 | NA | TRBD2 | TRBV9 | CASSSPMRLAGTGTDTQYF | TGTGCCAGCAGCTCTCCTATGAGACTAGCGGGGACCGGCACAGATACGCAGTATTTT
TRBJ2-1 | few | TRBD1 | TRBV15 | CATSRGDRDSAPLTDF | TGTGCCACCAGCAGAGGAGACCGGGACAGCGCGCCTCTAACTGACTTC
TRBJ2-7 | few | NA | TRBV10-3 | CAIGDISYEQYF | TGTGCCATCGGTGACATCTCCTACGAGCAGTACTTC
TRBJ2-7 | NA | TRBD1 | TRBV4-1 | CASSHVPDRGYEQYF | TGCGCCAGCAGCCACGTCCCCGACAGGGGCTACGAGCAGTACTTC
TRBJ2-5 | few | NA | TRBV7-3 | CASSLRTGNQETQYF | TGTGCCAGCAGCTTAAGAACAGGGAACCAAGAGACCCAGTACTTC
TRBJ1-6 | many | NA | TRBV6-5 | CASSYGGSNSPLHF | TGTGCCAGCAGTTACGGGGGGAGTAATTCACCCCTCCACTTT
TRBJ2-2 | NA | NA | TRBV7-2 | CASSWKNTGELFF | TGTGCCAGCAGCTGGAAAAACACCGGGGAGCTGTTTTTT
TRBJ2-3 | NA | TRBD2 | TRBV15 | CATRERGAWDTQYF | TGTGCCACCAGGGAGCGGGGGGCGTGGGATACGCAGTATTTT
TRBJ2-7 | many | NA | TRBV10-2 | CASSESYEQYF | TGTGCCAGCAGTGAATCCTACGAGCAGTACTTC
TRBJ1-1 | few | NA | TRBV4-3 | CASSQYGDDTEAFF | TGCGCCAGCAGCCAATATGGGGACGACACTGAAGCTTTCTTT
TRBJ2-7 | NA | TRBD2 | TRBV7-2 | CASSFGLALNYEQYF | TGTGCCAGCAGCTTCGGACTAGCGCTAAACTACGAGCAGTACTTC
TRBJ2-2 | many | TRBD2 | TRBV7-8 | CASSLAATSGIGELFF | TGTGCCAGCAGCTTAGCGGCGACTAGCGGGATCGGGGAGCTGTTTTTT
TRBJ2-3 | few | TRBD2 | TRBV7-9 | CASSPPTSGKRPDTQYF | TGTGCCAGCAGCCCGCCGACTAGCGGGAAACGGCCAGATACGCAGTATTTT
TRBJ2-1 | few | NA | TRBV28 | CASSLQPEQFF | TGTGCCAGCAGTTTGCAGCCAGAGCAGTTCTTC
TRBJ2-7 | NA | NA | TRBV5-1 | CASSRAYQAYEQYF | TGCGCCAGCAGCCGCGCCTACCAAGCCTACGAGCAGTACTTC
TRBJ2-3 | few | TRBD2 | TRBV10-3 | CAISEASGRVGTDTQYF | TGTGCCATCAGTGAGGCTAGCGGAAGGGTGGGCACAGATACGCAGTATTTT
TRBJ1-2 | NA | NA | TRBV4-3 | CASSQEWGAGDGYTF | TGCGCCAGCAGCCAAGAATGGGGGGCAGGAGATGGCTACACCTTC
TRBJ2-1 | few | TRBD2 | TRBV5-1 | CASSQRGGPYNEQFF | TGCGCCAGCAGCCAGAGGGGAGGGCCCTACAATGAGCAGTTCTTC
TRBJ2-2 | few | NA | TRBV20-1 | CSASPYTSNTGELFF | TGCAGTGCTAGCCCTTACACTTCGAACACCGGGGAGCTGTTTTTT
TRBJ2-3 | NA | NA | TRBV7-9 | CASTLGELSTDTQYF | TGTGCCAGCACCCTTGGAGAGCTTAGCACAGATACGCAGTATTTT
TRBJ2-1 | NA | TRBD1 | TRBV7-2 | CASSPGQIEQFF | TGTGCCAGCAGCCCGGGACAGATAGAGCAGTTCTTC
TRBJ2-1 | NA | NA | TRBV27 | CASSSRALRDEQFF | TGTGCCAGCAGTTCCAGGGCCCTCCGGGATGAGCAGTTCTTC
TRBJ2-6 | NA | TRBD2 | TRBV20-1 | CSASGLARSGANVLTF | TGCAGTGCTAGCGGACTAGCGCGCTCTGGGGCCAACGTCCTGACTTTC
TRBJ2-7 | few | NA | TRBV20-1 | CSASLVTYEQYF | TGCAGTGCTAGCCTCGTTACCTACGAGCAGTACTTC
TRBJ1-1 | many | NA | TRBV10-2 | CASSGHLFEAFF | TGCGCCAGCAGCGGACACTTGTTTGAAGCTTTCTTT
TRBJ2-7 | NA | TRBD2 | TRBV9 | CASSVGVSGAYEQYF | TGTGCCAGCAGCGTAGGAGTAAGCGGGGCCTACGAGCAGTACTTC
TRBJ2-5 | NA | TRBD1 | TRBV12-3/TRBV12-4 | CASSLPGQLETQYF | TGTGCCAGCAGTTTACCGGGACAGTTGGAGACCCAGTACTTC
TRBJ1-3 | NA | NA | TRBV4-2 | CASSQDWGTGNTIYF | TGTGCCAGCAGCCAAGATTGGGGAACAGGAAACACCATATATTTT
TRBJ2-5 | few | NA | TRBV18 | CASSPSPETQYF | TGTGCCAGCTCACCATCTCCGGAGACCCAGTACTTC
TRBJ2-3 | few | NA | TRBV7-3 | CASSSAPGEEGYF | TGTGCCAGCAGCTCAGCCCCAGGGGAGGAGGGGTATTTT
TRBJ1-1 | few | NA | TRBV7-9 | CASSLENLPGEAFF | TGTGCCAGCAGCTTAGAGAATCTACCGGGAGAAGCTTTCTTT
TRBJ2-2 | NA | NA | TRBV28 | CASSLFQGPTGELFF | TGTGCCAGCAGTTTATTCCAGGGACCCACCGGGGAGCTGTTTTTT
TRBJ1-4 | few | TRBD1 | TRBV27 | CASSRTGTNEKLFF | TGTGCCAGCAGCAGGACAGGGACTAATGAAAAACTGTTTTTT
TRBJ2-7 | NA | NA | TRBV29-1 | CSVAGRITYEQYF | TGCAGCGTTGCGGGACGGATAACCTACGAGCAGTACTTC
TRBJ2-4 | NA | TRBD1 | TRBV5-6 | CASSIGQGGHIQYF | TGTGCCAGCAGCATAGGACAGGGAGGACACATTCAGTACTTC
TRBJ2-7 | few | TRBD2 | TRBV12-5 | CASGLANRLAGTYEQYF | TGTGCTAGTGGTTTGGCGAACCGACTAGCGGGGACCTACGAGCAGTACTTC
TRBJ1-2 | NA | TRBD1 | TRBV2 | CASSGRQGPTSGYTF | TGTGCCAGCAGTGGACGACAGGGTCCCACCAGTGGCTACACCTTC
TRBJ2-1 | NA | NA | TRBV29-1 | CSVLGGASYNEQFF | TGCAGCGTCCTTGGGGGGGCCTCCTACAATGAGCAGTTCTTC
TRBJ1-1 | many | NA | TRBV5-1 | CASHPDGSNTEAFF | TGCGCCAGCCATCCGGACGGTTCGAACACTGAAGCTTTCTTT
TRBJ2-1 | many | TRBD2 | TRBV5-1 | CASRSTSGSNEQFF | TGCGCCAGCAGGTCAACTAGCGGGAGTAATGAGCAGTTCTTC
TRBJ2-7 | few | NA | TRBV20-1 | CSARNSGSYEQYF | TGCAGTGCTAGGAACTCAGGCTCCTACGAGCAGTACTTC
TRBJ2-7 | few | TRBD2 | TRBV5-1 | CASSSGLAGGPSSYEQYF | TGCGCCAGCAGCTCGGGACTAGCGGGAGGGCCGAGCTCCTACGAGCAGTACTTC
TRBJ1-5 | few | NA | TRBV4-1 | CASSQETGINQPQHF | TGCGCCAGCAGCCAAGAAACGGGGATCAATCAGCCCCAGCATTTT
TRBJ2-6 | many | NA | TRBV28 | CASSFVLSGANVLTF | TGTGCCAGCAGTTTTGTGTTATCTGGGGCCAACGTCCTGACTTTC
TRBJ2-5 | few | NA | TRBV12-3/TRBV12-4 | CASSWDGVETQYF | TGTGCCAGCAGTTGGGACGGAGTGGAGACCCAGTACTTC
TRBJ2-3 | many | TRBD1 | TRBV12-3/TRBV12-4 | CASSAGTATDTQYF | TGTGCCAGCAGTGCCGGGACAGCCACAGATACGCAGTATTTT
TRBJ2-2 | NA | NA | TRBV9 | CASSVAKRQSGTGELFF | TGTGCCAGCAGCGTAGCAAAGCGCCAATCGGGAACCGGGGAGCTGTTTTTT
TRBJ2-1 | few | TRBD2 | TRBV10-2 | CASRELSGRAPNEQFF | TGCGCCAGCAGAGAGCTTAGCGGGAGGGCCCCCAATGAGCAGTTCTTC
TRBJ2-7 | many | NA | TRBV7-2 | CASSLALQYEQYF | TGTGCCAGCAGCTTAGCGTTGCAATACGAGCAGTACTTC
TRBJ2-5 | NA | TRBD2 | TRBV7-9 | CASSTTSGGGETQYF | TGTGCCAGCAGCACCACTAGCGGGGGCGGAGAGACCCAGTACTTC
TRBJ2-7 | NA | TRBD2 | TRBV7-9 | CASSPSGRIYEQYF | TGTGCCAGCAGCCCCAGCGGGAGGATCTACGAGCAGTACTTC
TRBJ2-7 | NA | TRBD1 | TRBV7-2 | CASSRDRGYRYEQYF | TGTGCCAGCAGCCGGGACAGGGGTTACCGGTACGAGCAGTACTTC
TRBJ2-1 | few | TRBD2 | TRBV11-3 | CASSVPGLPDPRREQFF | TGTGCCAGCAGCGTCCCGGGACTACCTGATCCCCGACGGGAGCAGTTCTTC
TRBJ2-3 | NA | TRBD1 | TRBV11-2 | CASSLVGQGATDTQYF | TGTGCCAGCAGCTTAGTGGGACAGGGGGCTACAGATACGCAGTATTTT
TRBJ2-3 | NA | TRBD2 | TRBV5-1 | CASSLDGGKRTDTQYF | TGCGCCAGCAGCTTGGACGGGGGGAAGAGAACAGATACGCAGTATTTT
TRBJ2-1 | few | NA | TRBV29-1 | CSVDPGTTVEQFF | TGCAGCGTTGACCCAGGGACAACAGTTGAGCAGTTCTTC
TRBJ2-1 | NA | NA | TRBV12-3/TRBV12-4 | CASSYSSNEQFF | TGTGCCAGCAGTTACTCTTCCAATGAGCAGTTCTTC
TRBJ1-1 | NA | NA | TRBV5-1 | CASSLLGRNTEAFF | TGCGCCAGCAGCTTGCTTGGTCGGAACACTGAAGCTTTCTTT
TRBJ1-1 | many | TRBD1 | TRBV5-1 | CASSFGTANTEAFF | TGTGCCAGCAGTTTTGGGACAGCGAACACTGAAGCTTTCTTT
TRBJ2-1 | few | NA | TRBV7-2 | CASSFVVRRDSYNEQFF | TGTGCCAGCAGCTTCGTTGTTAGGCGGGACTCCTACAATGAGCAGTTCTTC